This entry concerns a single T cell receptor beta chain. The antigen is not known. Germline loops: CDR1 LNHDA, CDR2 SQIVND (reference sequence). Trimming cost V 6 bases and J 8 bases; bases outside gene matches: 17. The CDR3 has 17 residues. 13 Jbeta primers and 60 Vbeta primers were used for the PCR. Clones were read by immunoSEQ multiplex PCR, and TCRdb kept only the in-frame ones, dropping some. The sample includes 40,000 to 45,000 clones, about 85% of them seen just once. This sample is drawn from a study of cytomegalovirus exposure and HLA in healthy donors. General study findings and limits: High specificity and sensitivity for cytomegalovirus status were reported for the classifier.

V usage is TRBV19 and J usage is TRBJ2-1, with TRBD1 identical over 9 bases. Sequenced input: PBMCs. The source is a woman in her thirties or forties in good health and CMV-seropositive. The CDR3 is CASSPQGRDREGDEQFF. Here the CDR3 DNA reads TGTGCCAGTAGCCCCCAGGGACGGGACAGGGAGGGCGATGAGCAGTTCTTC.